The TCR beta chain under discussion was sequenced for a study of shared clonotypes between healthy human individuals. On this clone: Antigen unknown.

The CDR3 has 16 amino acids. The V and J ends lost 2 bases and 5 bases respectively, with 18 bases between them. Germline V lookup: CDR1 WNHNN, CDR2 SYGVQD (reference sequence). Study-wide findings and caveats: Memory subsets generally showed smaller estimated richness than naive subsets did. It was the non-shared clonotypes that had lower generation probabilities than clonotypes shared by all four donors.

Assay: immunoSEQ multiplex PCR; the TCRdb copy retains only in-frame clones and omits some. Among under 2,000,000 clones listed, approximately 94% were seen once. Cells designated naive CD8 were CD45RO-negative and were positively selected for CCR7, with terminally differentiated effector memory CD45RA+ cells excluded. Donors were Caucasian adults residing in Nashville, Tennessee, USA. This sequence was found in a man aged 18 to 35 in good health. Sequencing was carried out using naive CD8+ T cells sorted from blood. The chain combines TRBV10-1 with TRBJ2-5; D remains unclear. The CDR3 DNA is TGCGCCAGCAGTGAGGAGGACGTTGCTCATGCCGAGACCCAGTACTTC. Translating it yields CASSEEDVAHAETQYF.